The sequence of this T cell receptor beta chain was determined in a study of blood T cell repertoires in COVID-19. CDR1 MNHEY and CDR2 SVGAGI come from the germline V gene. CDR3 length equals 15 residues. V shed 7 bases and J shed 5 bases, with 20 bases lying between them. This clone has a single count. The data were produced by immunoSEQ multiplex PCR, yet TCRdb's version contains in-frame clones alone and is incomplete. The sample shows around 260,000 clones, about 89% of them seen only once. The receptor was derived from a woman between 35 and 50 years old who had recovered from COVID-19. The chain is built from TRBV6-5 and TRBJ1-2; TRBD1 might be the D (6 bases). The sample was peripheral blood. CDR3 DNA: TGTGCCAGCATAAGCAGGGGTGCCGGCGCGTATGGCTACACCTTC. Its translation: CASISRGAGAYGYTF.